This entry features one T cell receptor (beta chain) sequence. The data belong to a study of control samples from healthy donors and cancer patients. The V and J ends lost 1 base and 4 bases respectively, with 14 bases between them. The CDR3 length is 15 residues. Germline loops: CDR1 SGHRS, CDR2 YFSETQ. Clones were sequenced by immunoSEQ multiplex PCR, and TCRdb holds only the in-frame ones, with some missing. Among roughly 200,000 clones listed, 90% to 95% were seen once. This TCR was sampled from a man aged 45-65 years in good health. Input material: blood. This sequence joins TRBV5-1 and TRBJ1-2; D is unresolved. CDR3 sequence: CASSLLQGNVYGYTF. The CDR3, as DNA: TGCGCCAGCAGCTTGCTTCAAGGAAACGTCTATGGCTACACCTTC.